Only a few counts were recorded for the clone carrying this T cell receptor (beta chain). A J-beta primer mix and a sample-barcoded 5' primer were used in a second PCR of about 7 to 12 cycles. A single record per CDR3 protein comes from TCRdb applying MiXCR to the 5' RACE reads. The sample includes 780,000 or so distinct CDR3 sequences, 20% to 25% seen only once; the top ten take roughly 3.8%. This entry comes from a study of blood T cells in healthy people across ages. These data also featured in a second study, about T cells of mothers and their children.

This TCR was sampled from a boy aged 5 to 17 in good health. Sequencing was done on a sample of blood.

CDR3 in DNA: TGTGCCAGCAGCTTAATGGCCAGTCCGCTTAATGAGCAGTTCTTC. Translating gives CASSLMASPLNEQFF. The chain links TRBV7-3 to TRBJ2-1; D is ambiguous. The CDR3 runs 15 residues. Germline CDR1 reads SGHTA; CDR2 reads FQGTGA. The germline V and J ends were trimmed by 1 base and 7 bases, with 14 bases remaining between them.